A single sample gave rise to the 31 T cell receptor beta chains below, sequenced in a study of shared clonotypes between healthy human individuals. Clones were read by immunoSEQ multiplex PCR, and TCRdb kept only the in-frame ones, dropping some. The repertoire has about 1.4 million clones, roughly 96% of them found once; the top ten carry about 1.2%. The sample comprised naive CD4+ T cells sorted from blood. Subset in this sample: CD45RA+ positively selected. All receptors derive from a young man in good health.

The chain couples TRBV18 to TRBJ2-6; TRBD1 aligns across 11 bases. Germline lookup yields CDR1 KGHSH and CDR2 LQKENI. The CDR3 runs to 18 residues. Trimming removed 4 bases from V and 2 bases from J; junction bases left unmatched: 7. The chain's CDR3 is CASSQSGQGAAGANVLTF. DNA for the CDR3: TGTGCCAGCTCACAATCAGGACAGGGGGCTGCTGGGGCCAACGTCCTGACTTTC.

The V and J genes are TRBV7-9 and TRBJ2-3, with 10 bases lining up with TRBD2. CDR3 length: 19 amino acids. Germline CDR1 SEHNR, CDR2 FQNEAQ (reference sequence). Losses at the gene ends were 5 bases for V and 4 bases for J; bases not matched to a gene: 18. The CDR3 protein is CASSHWTFVASGRADTQYF. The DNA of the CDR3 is TGTGCCAGCAGCCACTGGACCTTCGTGGCTAGCGGGAGAGCAGATACGCAGTATTTT.

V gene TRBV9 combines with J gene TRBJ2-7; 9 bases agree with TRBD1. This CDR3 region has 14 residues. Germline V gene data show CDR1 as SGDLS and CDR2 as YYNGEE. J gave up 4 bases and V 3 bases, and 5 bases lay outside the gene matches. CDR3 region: CASSERDRVYEQYF. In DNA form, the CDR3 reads TGTGCCAGCAGCGAGCGGGACAGGGTATACGAGCAGTACTTC.

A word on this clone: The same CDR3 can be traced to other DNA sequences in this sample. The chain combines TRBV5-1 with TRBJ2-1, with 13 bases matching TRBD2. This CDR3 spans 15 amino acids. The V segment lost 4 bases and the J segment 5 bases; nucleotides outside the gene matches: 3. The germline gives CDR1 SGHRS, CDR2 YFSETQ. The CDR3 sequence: CASSLLAGGDNEQFF. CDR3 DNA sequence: TGCGCCAGCAGCCTACTAGCGGGAGGGGACAATGAGCAGTTCTTC. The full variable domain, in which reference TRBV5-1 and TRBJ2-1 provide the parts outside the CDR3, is KAGVTQTPRYLIKTRGQQVTLSCSPISGHRSVSWYQQTPGQGLQFLFEYFSETQRNKGNFPGRFSGRQFSNSRSEMNVSTLELGDSALYLCASSLLAGGDNEQFFGPGTRLTVL.

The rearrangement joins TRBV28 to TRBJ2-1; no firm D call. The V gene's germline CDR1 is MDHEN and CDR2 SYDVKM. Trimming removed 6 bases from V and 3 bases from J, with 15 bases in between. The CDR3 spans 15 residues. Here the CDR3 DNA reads TGTGCCAGCAGAGCAAATCCTCTCCTCTACAATGAGCAGTTCTTC. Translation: CASRANPLLYNEQFF.

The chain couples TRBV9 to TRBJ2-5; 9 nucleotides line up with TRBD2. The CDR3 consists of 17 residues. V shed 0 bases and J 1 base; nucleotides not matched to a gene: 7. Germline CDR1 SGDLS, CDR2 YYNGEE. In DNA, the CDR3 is TGTGCCAGCAGCGTAGACCCAGCGGGAGGATCCCAAGAGACCCAGTACTTC. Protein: CASSVDPAGGSQETQYF.

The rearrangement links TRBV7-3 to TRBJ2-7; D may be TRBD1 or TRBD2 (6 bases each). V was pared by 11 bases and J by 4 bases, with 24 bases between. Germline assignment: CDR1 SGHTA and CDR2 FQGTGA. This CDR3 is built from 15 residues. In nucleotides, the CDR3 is TGTGCCGGTAATCGGGGGCTTGGTATTCAGTACGAGCAGTACTTC. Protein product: CAGNRGLGIQYEQYF.

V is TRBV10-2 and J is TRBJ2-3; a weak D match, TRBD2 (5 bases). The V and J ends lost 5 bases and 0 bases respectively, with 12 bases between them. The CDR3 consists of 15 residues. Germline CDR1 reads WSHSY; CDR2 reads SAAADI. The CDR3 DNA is TGCGCCAGCAGTCGCGAGGAGGCTAGCACAGATACGCAGTATTTT. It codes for CASSREEASTDTQYF.

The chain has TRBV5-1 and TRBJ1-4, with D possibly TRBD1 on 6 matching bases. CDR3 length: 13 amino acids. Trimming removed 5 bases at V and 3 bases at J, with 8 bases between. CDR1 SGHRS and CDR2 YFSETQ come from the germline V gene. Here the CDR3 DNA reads TGCGCCAGCAGTACAGGGTCTAATGAAAAACTGTTTTTT. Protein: CASSTGSNEKLFF. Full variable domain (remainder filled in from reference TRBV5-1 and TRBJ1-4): KAGVTQTPRYLIKTRGQQVTLSCSPISGHRSVSWYQQTPGQGLQFLFEYFSETQRNKGNFPGRFSGRQFSNSRSEMNVSTLELGDSALYLCASSTGSNEKLFFGSGTQLSVL.

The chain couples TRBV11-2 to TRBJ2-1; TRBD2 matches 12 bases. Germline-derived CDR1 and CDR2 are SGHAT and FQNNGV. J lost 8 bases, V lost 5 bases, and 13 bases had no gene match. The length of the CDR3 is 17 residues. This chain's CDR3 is CASSQAPTSGRFHEQFF. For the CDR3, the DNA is TGTGCCAGCAGCCAAGCCCCAACTAGCGGGAGGTTCCATGAGCAGTTCTTC.

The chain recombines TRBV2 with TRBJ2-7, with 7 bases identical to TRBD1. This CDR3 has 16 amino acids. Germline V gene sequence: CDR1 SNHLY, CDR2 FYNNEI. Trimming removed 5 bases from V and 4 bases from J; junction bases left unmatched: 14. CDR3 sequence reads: CASSSPGQLATYEQYF. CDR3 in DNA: TGTGCCAGCAGTTCCCCGGGACAGTTAGCGACTTACGAGCAGTACTTC.

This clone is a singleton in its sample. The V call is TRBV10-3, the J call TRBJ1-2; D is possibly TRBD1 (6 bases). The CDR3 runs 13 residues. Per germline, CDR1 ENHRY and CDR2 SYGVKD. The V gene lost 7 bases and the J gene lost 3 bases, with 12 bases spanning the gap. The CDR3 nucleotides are TGTGCCATCAAAACAGGGTCGGACTATGGCTACACCTTC. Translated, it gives CAIKTGSDYGYTF.

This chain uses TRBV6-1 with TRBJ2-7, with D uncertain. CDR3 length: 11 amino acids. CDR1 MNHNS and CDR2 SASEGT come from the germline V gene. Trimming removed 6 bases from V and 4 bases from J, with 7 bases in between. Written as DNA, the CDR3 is TGTGCCAGCAGAACCGTATACGAGCAGTACTTC. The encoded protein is CASRTVYEQYF.

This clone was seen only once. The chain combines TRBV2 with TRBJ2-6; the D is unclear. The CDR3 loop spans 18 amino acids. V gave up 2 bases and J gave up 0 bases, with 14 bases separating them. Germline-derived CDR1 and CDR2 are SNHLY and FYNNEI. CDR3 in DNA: TGTGCCAGCAGTGAAACCGGACCGCTCCTCTCTGGGGCCAACGTCCTGACTTTC. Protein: CASSETGPLLSGANVLTF.

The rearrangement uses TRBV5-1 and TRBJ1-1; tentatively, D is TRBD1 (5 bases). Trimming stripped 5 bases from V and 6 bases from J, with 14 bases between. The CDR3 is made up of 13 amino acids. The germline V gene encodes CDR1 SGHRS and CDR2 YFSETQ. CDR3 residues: CASSHEWGAEAFF. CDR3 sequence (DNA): TGCGCCAGCAGTCACGAGTGGGGCGCTGAAGCTTTCTTT.

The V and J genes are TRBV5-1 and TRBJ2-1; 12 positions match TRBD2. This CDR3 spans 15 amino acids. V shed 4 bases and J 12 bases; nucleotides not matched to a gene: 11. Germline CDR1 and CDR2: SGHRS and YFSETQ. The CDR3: CASSPDLAGGLVQFF. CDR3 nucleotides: TGCGCCAGCAGCCCCGACCTAGCGGGAGGGTTGGTGCAGTTCTTC. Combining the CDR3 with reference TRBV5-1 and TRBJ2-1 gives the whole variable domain KAGVTQTPRYLIKTRGQQVTLSCSPISGHRSVSWYQQTPGQGLQFLFEYFSETQRNKGNFPGRFSGRQFSNSRSEMNVSTLELGDSALYLCASSPDLAGGLVQFFGPGTRLTVL.

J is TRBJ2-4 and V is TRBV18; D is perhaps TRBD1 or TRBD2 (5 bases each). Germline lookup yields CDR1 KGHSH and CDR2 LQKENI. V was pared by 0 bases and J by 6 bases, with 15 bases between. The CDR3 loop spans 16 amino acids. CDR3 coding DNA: TGTGCCAGCTCACCACCGCAGGGTGGAGGTTCAAACATTCAGTACTTC. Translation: CASSPPQGGGSNIQYF. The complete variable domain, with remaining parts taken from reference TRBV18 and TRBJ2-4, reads NAGVMQNPRHLVRRRGQEARLRCSPMKGHSHVYWYRQLPEEGLKFMVYLQKENIIDESGMPKERFSAEFPKEGPSILRIQQVVRGDSAAYFCASSPPQGGGSNIQYFGAGTRLSVL.

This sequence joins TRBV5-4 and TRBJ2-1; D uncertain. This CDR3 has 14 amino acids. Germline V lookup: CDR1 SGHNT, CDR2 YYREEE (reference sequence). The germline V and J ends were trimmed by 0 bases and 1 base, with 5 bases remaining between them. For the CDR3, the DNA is TGTGCCAGCAGCTTGGGTGGTTCCTACAATGAGCAGTTCTTC. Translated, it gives CASSLGGSYNEQFF.

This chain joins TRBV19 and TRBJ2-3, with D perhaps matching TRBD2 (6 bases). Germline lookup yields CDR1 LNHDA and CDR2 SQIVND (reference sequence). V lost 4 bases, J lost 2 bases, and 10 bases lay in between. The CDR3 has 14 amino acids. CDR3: CASSRGVLTDTQYF. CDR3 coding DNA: TGTGCCAGTAGTAGGGGGGTACTCACAGATACGCAGTATTTT. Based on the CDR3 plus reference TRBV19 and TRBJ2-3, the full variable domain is DGGITQSPKYLFRKEGQNVTLSCEQNLNHDAMYWYRQDPGQGLRLIYYSQIVNDFQKGDIAEGYSVSREKKESFPLTVTSAQKNPTAFYLCASSRGVLTDTQYFGPGTRLTVL.

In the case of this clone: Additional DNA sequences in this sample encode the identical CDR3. CDR3 sequence reads: CASSRGDSSYEQYF. CDR3 DNA sequence: TGTGCCAGCTCACGCGGGGATAGCTCCTACGAGCAGTACTTC. The V gene is TRBV18, the J gene TRBJ2-7, with D maybe TRBD2 (6 bases). Germline CDR1 is KGHSH and CDR2 is LQKENI. Deletions cut 4 bases from V and 0 bases from J, with 10 bases between. The CDR3 has 14 amino acids.

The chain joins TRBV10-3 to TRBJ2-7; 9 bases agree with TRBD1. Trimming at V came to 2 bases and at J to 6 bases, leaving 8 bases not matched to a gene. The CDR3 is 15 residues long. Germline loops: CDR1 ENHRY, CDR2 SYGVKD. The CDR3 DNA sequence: TGTGCCATCAGTGAGGCGGCGACAGGGGGGGCCGAGCAGTACTTC. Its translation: CAISEAATGGAEQYF.

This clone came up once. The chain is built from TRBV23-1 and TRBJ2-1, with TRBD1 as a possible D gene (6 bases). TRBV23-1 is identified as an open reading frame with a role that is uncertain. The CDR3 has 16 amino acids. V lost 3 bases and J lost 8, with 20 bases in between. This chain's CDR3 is CASSQADSLRFDEQFF. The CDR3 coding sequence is TGCGCCAGCAGTCAGGCGGACAGCCTAAGGTTCGATGAGCAGTTCTTC.

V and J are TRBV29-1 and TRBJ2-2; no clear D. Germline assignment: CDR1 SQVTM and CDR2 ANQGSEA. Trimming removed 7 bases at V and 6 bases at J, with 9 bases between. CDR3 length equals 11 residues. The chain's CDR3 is CSARDPGELFF. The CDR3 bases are TGCAGCGCCCGAGACCCCGGGGAGCTGTTTTTT.

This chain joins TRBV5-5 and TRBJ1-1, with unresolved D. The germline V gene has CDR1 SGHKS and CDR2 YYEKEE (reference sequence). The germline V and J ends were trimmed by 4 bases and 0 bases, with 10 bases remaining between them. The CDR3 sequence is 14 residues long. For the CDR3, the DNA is TGTGCCAGCAGCGGTGGACCGTTGAACACTGAAGCTTTCTTT. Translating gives CASSGGPLNTEAFF.

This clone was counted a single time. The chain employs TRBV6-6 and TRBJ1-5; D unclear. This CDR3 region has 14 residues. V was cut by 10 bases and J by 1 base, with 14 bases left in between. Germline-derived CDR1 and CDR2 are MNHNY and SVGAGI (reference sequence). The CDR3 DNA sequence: TGTGCCACCACCGACCACGCAAGCAATCAGCCCCAGCATTTT. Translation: CATTDHASNQPQHF.

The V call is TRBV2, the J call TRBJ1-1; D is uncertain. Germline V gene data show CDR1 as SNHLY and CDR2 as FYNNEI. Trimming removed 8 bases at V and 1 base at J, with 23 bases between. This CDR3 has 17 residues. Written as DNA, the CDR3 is TGTGCCAGCCGTCCCGGGGTGCACCCTACGGGGAACACTGAAGCTTTCTTT. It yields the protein CASRPGVHPTGNTEAFF.

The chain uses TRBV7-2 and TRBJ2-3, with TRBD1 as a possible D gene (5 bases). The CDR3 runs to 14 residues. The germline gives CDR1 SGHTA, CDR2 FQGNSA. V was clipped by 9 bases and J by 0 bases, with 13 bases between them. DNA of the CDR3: TGTGCCAGTACACAACAGGTTAGCACAGATACGCAGTATTTT. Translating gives CASTQQVSTDTQYF.

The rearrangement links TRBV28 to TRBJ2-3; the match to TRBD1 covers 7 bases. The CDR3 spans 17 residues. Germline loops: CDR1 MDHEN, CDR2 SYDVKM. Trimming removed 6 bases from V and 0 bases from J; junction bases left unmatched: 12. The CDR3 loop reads CASSSDRGTVSTDTQYF. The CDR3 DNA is TGTGCCAGCAGCTCTGACCGAGGGACAGTTAGCACAGATACGCAGTATTTT.

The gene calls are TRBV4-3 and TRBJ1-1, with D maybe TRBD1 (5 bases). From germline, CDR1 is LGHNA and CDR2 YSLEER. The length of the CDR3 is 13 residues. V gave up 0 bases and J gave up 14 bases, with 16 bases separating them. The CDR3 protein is CASSQDIGTPGFF. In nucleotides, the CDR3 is TGCGCCAGCAGCCAAGATATAGGGACGCCAGGCTTCTTT.

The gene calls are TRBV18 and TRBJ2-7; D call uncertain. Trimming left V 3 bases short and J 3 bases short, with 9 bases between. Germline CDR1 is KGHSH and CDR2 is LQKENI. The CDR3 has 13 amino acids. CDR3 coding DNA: TGTGCCAGCTCACCTAGTACCCTCTACGAGCAGTACTTC. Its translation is CASSPSTLYEQYF.

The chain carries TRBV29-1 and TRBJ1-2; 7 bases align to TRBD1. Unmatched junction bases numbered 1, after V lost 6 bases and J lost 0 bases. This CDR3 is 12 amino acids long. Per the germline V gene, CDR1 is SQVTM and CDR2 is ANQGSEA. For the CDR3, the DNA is TGCAGCGTGGGACAGACTAACTATGGCTACACCTTC. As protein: CSVGQTNYGYTF. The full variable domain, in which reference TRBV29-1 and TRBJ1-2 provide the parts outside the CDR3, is SAVISQKPSRDICQRGTSLTIQCQVDSQVTMMFWYRQQPGQSLTLIATANQGSEATYESGFVIDKFPISRPNLTFSTLTVSNMSPEDSSIYLCSVGQTNYGYTFGSGTRLTVV.